This TCR beta chain appears in the sequencing data of a study of tumor-infiltrating lymphocytes in primary liver carcinoma (TCRdb year 2017). Background for the entire study: Of the five patients, three men and two women aged 30 to 69 years, four had hepatocellular carcinoma and one had combined HCC and intrahepatic cholangiocarcinoma. TCRbeta repertoire sequencing covered some 35 specimens from 5 patients: approximately 25 tumor regions, 5 adjacent noncancerous liver tissues and 5 peripheral blood samples. Tumors of the five patients were stage T1-T3 N0M0 with maximum diameters of roughly 4 to 11 cm. Repertoires from technical replicates were highly reproducible, with mean shared-clone rates roughly 0.87 and correlation coefficients above 0.95. For each liver tumor, the study sampled five regions along with adjacent normal tissue and blood, and applied TCRbeta repertoire sequencing, expression microarrays and whole-exome sequencing. Each sample produced about 3.65 to 8 million productive TCRbeta reads, and read depth showed no significant difference between tissue types.

Without any cell sorting, total RNA and DNA were co-extracted from approximately 22-30 mg of bulk tissue using the AllPrep DNA/RNA mini kit. Between late 2015 and early 2016, 4 or 5 patients in China with histopathologically diagnosed primary liver carcinoma had their tumors surgically resected. At the time of sampling, the patients had chronic HBV infection and had not received any treatment. Fresh tumor and adjacent tissue pieces were bisected, with one half stored in RNAlater at -80 degrees C and the other half sent for histology. About this clonotype: Its antigen is unknown. Likely a read error: the CDR3 ends without its conserved phenylalanine or tryptophan.

Starting from roughly 500 ng total RNA, TCRbeta-specific cDNA was produced by reverse transcription with a constant-region primer and ProtoScript II reverse transcriptase. Construction of the TCRbeta libraries relied on three nested rounds of multiplex PCR, following a slightly modified ARM-PCR procedure. Multiplex TRBV1-TRBV30 forward primers and a Cbeta reverse primer were used in the first two PCR rounds, each of which was run for around 10 cycles. Sample barcodes and Illumina adapters were attached in a final 25-cycle PCR using Deep VentR polymerase. Before sequencing, amplicons of 200-500 bp were gel-purified using a QIAquick gel extraction kit. An Illumina HiSeq 2500 was used to sequence the TCRbeta amplicons, generating 250-bp paired-end reads. Turning to the authors' computational methods: Trimmomatic v0.33 was used to quality-trim the reads, and FLASH v1.2.11 was used to merge paired reads so that full CDR3 sequences could be recovered. MiGEC v1.2.1b assigned V, D and J germline segments to the rearranged TCRbeta sequences. Clonotype statistics and Shannon-Wiener diversity indices were computed with VDJtools v1.0.0. Except for diversity analysis, only each sample's 250 most abundant clonotypes were used in subsequent analyses to reduce sampling bias. The public reads were run again by TCRdb, first through fastp at Q25 and then through MiXCR, and only productive beta chains were kept. Under each unique CDR3 protein, matching rows form one entry showing the most common genes and DNA. TCRdb, rather than the study authors, made the V and J calls. In all, the sample holds fewer than 85,000 distinct CDR3 sequences, and roughly 72% of those were seen once. The ten largest make up roughly 25% of the sample.

Termini included, the CDR3 measures 15 amino acids. Just the 45-base CDR3 DNA is kept, in frame starting at base 1. General findings and caveats noted by the study authors: Because only the TCR beta chain was sequenced and unpaired alpha chains were not captured, true repertoire diversity is likely underestimated. Comparison of CD4+ and CD8+ T cell repertoires was precluded by the use of bulk unsorted samples. The top 250 clones accounted for a significantly greater share of the repertoire in tumors than in blood (p = 0.039). Repertoire overlap was found to be higher between tumor regions (mean around 35%) than between tumor-adjacent (17%) or tumor-blood (around 15%) pairs, consistent with antigen-driven expansion. The study included only five patients, and the authors note findings should be validated in a larger study.

The rearrangement joined TRBV12-3 or TRBV12-4 to TRBJ2-7; 11 of the junction bases match TRBD1. The receptor was isolated from a man in his forties with primary liver carcinoma and hepatitis B virus infection. Sequences were obtained from tumor-adjacent normal liver tissue. The CDR3 region: CTSSMGTGGSYEQYL. The nucleotides are TGTACCAGCAGTATGGGGACAGGGGGGTCCTACGAGCAGTACTTG.